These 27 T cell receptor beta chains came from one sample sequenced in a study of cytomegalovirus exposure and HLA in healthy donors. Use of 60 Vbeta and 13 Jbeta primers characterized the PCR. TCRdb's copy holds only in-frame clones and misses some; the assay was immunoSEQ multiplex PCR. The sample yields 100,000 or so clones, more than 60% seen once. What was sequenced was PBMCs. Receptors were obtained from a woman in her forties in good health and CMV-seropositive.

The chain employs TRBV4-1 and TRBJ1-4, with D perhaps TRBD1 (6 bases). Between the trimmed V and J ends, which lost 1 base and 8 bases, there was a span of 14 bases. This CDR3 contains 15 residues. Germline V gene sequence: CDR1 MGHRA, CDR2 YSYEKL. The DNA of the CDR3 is TGCGCCAGCAGCCAAGTCGAGGGGGTCGGGGAAAAACTGTTTTTT. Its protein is CASSQVEGVGEKLFF.

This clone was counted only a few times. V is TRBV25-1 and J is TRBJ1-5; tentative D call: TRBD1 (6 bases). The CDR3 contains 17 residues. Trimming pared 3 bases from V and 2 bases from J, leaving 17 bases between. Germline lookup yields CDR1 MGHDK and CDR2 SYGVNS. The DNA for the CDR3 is TGTGCCAGCAGTGAGTTGAGGACAGCCACGGGCAATCAGCCCCAGCATTTT. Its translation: CASSELRTATGNQPQHF.

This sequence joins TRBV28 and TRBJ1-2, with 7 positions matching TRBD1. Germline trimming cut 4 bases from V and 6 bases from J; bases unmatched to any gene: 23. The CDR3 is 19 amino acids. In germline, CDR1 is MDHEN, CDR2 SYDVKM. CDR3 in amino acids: CASSSTDRVWVLLSDGYTF. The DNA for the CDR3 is TGTGCCAGCAGTTCGACCGACAGGGTATGGGTTCTACTATCGGATGGCTACACCTTC.

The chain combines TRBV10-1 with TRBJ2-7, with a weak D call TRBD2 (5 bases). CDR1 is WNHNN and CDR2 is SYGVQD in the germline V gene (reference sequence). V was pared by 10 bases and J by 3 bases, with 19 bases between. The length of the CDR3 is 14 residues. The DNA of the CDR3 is TGCGCCACCCTAAAGGTAGGGAGCAGCTACGAGCAGTACTTC. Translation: CATLKVGSSYEQYF.

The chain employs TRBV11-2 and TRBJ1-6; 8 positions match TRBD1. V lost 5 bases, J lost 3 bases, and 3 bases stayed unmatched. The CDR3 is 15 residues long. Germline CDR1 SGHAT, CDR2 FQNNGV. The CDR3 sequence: CASSKDRGYNSPLHF. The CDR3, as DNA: TGTGCCAGCAGCAAAGACAGGGGCTATAATTCACCCCTCCACTTT.

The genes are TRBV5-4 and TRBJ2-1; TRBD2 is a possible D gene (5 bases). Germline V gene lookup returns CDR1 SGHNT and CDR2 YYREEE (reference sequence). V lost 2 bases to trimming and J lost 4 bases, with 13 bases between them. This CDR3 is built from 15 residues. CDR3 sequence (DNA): TGTGCCAGCAGCTTTACTCCATCGGGGTACAATGAGCAGTTCTTC. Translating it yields CASSFTPSGYNEQFF.

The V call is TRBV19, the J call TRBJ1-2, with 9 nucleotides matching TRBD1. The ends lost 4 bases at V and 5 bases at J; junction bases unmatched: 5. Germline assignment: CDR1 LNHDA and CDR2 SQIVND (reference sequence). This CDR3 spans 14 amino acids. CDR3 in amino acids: CASSRDRVSYGYTF. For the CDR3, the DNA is TGTGCCAGTAGTAGGGACAGGGTTTCTTATGGCTACACCTTC.

This chain's CDR3 is CASSRGQATQEADTQYF. The CDR3 bases are TGCGCCAGCAGCCGGGGACAGGCAACGCAAGAAGCAGATACGCAGTATTTT. The chain carries TRBV4-1 and TRBJ2-3; 8 bases map to TRBD1. Trimming removed 4 bases from V and 4 bases from J; junction bases left unmatched: 13. CDR1 is MGHRA and CDR2 is YSYEKL in the germline V gene. CDR3 length equals 17 residues.

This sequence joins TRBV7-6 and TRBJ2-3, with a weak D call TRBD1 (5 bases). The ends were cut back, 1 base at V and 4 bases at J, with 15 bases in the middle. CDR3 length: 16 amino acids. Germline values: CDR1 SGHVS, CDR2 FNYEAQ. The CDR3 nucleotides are TGTGCCAGCAGCTTAGTAGTAGCAGGGTCAGCAGATACGCAGTATTTT. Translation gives CASSLVVAGSADTQYF.

This CDR3 is CASSEMTGGHYEQYF. The CDR3 region has the DNA TGTGCCAGCAGTGAAATGACGGGAGGGCACTACGAGCAGTACTTC. This chain joins TRBV6-1 and TRBJ2-7, with 8 nucleotides matching TRBD2. Germline V gene data show CDR1 as MNHNS and CDR2 as SASEGT. CDR3 length: 15 residues. After removal of 2 bases from V and 3 bases from J, the junction contained 6 bases not matched to a gene.

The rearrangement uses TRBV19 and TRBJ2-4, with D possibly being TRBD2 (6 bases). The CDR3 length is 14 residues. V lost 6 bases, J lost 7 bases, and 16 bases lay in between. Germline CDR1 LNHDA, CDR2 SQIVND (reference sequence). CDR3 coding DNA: TGTGCCAGTAGCCGGGACTTAGGCCCTAACATTCAGTACTTC. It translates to CASSRDLGPNIQYF.

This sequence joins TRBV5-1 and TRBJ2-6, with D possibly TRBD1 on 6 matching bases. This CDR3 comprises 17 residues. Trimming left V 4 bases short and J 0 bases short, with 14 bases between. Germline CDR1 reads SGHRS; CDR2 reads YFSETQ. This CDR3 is CASSRRDTSSGANVLTF. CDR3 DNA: TGCGCCAGCAGCCGCCGGGACACAAGCTCTGGGGCCAACGTCCTGACTTTC.

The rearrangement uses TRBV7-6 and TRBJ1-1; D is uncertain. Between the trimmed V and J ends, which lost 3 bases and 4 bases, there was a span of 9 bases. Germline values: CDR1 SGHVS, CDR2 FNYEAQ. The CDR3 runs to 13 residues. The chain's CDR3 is CASSFGRATEAFF. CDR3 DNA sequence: TGTGCCAGCAGCTTCGGGAGGGCCACTGAAGCTTTCTTT.

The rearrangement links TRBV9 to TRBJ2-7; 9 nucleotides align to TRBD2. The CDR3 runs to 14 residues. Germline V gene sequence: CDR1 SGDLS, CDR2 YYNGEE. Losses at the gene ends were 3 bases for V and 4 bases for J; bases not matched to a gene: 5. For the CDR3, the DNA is TGTGCCAGCAGCGCCGGGACTAGCCAATACGAGCAGTACTTC. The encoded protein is CASSAGTSQYEQYF.

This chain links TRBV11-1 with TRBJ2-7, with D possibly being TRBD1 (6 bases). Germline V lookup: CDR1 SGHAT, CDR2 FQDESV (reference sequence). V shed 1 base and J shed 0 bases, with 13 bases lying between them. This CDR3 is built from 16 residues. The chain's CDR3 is CASSLEWGLSSYEQYF. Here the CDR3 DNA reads TGTGCCAGCAGCTTAGAGTGGGGGCTCAGCTCCTACGAGCAGTACTTC.

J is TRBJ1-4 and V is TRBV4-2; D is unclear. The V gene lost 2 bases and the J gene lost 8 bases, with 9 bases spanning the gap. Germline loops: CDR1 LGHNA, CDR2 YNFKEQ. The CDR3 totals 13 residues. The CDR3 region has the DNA TGTGCCAGCAGCCAATCTGGACTGGAAAAACTGTTTTTT. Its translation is CASSQSGLEKLFF.

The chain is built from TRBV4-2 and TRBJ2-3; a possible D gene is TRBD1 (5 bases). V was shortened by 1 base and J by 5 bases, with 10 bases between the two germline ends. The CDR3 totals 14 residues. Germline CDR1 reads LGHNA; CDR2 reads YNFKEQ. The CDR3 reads CASSQGQGLDTQYF. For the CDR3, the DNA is TGTGCCAGCAGCCAAGGGCAGGGCCTAGATACGCAGTATTTT.

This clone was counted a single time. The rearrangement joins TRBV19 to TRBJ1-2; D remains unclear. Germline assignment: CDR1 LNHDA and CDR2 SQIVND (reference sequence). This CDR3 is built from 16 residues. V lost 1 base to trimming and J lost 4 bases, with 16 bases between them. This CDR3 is CASSIGPDGGTYGYTF. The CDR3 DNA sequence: TGTGCCAGTAGTATAGGGCCCGACGGAGGCACCTATGGCTACACCTTC.

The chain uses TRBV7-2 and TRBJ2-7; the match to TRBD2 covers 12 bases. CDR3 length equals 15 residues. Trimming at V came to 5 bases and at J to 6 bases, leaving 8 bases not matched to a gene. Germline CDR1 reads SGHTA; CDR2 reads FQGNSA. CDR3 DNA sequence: TGTGCCAGCAGCAAACAACTAGCGGGGGGTTCCGAGCAGTACTTC. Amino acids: CASSKQLAGGSEQYF.

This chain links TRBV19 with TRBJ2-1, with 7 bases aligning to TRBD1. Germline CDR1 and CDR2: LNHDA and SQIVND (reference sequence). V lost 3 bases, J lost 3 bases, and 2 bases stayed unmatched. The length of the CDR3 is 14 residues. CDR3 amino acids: CASSMGTDYNEQFF. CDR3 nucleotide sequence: TGTGCCAGTAGTATGGGGACAGACTACAATGAGCAGTTCTTC.

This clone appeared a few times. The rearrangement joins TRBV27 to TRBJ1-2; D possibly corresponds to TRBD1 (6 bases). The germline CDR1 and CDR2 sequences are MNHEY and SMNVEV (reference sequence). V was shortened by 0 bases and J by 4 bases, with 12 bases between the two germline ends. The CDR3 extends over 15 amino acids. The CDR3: CASSLSPRTVYGYTF. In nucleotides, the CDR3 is TGTGCCAGCAGTTTATCGCCCCGGACAGTCTATGGCTACACCTTC.

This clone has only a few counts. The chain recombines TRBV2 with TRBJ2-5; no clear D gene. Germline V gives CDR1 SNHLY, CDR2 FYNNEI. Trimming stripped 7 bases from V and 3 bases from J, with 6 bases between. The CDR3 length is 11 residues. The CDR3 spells CASTLKETQYF. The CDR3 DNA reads TGTGCCAGCACCCTAAAAGAGACCCAGTACTTC.

In DNA, the CDR3 is TGTGCCAGTAGTCTCAATGGGCTGGCCAAAAACATTCAGTACTTC. Translated: CASSLNGLAKNIQYF. The chain links TRBV19 to TRBJ2-4, with D hard to call. The CDR3 extends over 15 amino acids. V was cut by 5 bases and J by 1 base, with 12 bases left in between. The germline gives CDR1 LNHDA, CDR2 SQIVND (reference sequence).

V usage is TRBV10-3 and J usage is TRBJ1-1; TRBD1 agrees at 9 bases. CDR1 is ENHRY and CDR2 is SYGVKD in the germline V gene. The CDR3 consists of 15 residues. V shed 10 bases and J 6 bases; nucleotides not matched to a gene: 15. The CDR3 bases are TGTGCCACCTGTCGGGACAGGGCCTCGGAGGCTGAAGCTTTCTTT. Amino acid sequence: CATCRDRASEAEAFF.

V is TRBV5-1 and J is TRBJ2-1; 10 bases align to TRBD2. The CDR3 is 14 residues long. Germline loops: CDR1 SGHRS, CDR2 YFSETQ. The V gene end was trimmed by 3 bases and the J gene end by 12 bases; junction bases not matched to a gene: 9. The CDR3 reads CASSSSGGDAWQFF. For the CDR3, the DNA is TGCGCCAGCAGCTCGAGCGGGGGGGACGCTTGGCAGTTCTTC.

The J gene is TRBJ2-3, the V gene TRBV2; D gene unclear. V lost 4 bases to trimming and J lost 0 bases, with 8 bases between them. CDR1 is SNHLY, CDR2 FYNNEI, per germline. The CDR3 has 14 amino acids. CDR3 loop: CASSGTSSTDTQYF. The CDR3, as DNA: TGTGCCAGCAGTGGTACATCTAGCACAGATACGCAGTATTTT. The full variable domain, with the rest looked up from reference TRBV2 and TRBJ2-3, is EPEVTQTPSHQVTQMGQEVILRCVPISNHLYFYWYRQILGQKVEFLVSFYNNEISEKSEIFDDQFSVERPDGSNFTLKIRSTKLEDSAMYFCASSGTSSTDTQYFGPGTRLTVL.

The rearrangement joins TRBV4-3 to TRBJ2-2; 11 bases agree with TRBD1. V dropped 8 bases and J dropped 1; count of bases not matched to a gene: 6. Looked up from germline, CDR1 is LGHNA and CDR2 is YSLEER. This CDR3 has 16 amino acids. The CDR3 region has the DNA TGCGCCAGCCGACGGACAGGGGGCTTGAACACCGGGGAGCTGTTTTTT. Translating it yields CASRRTGGLNTGELFF.